This is a list of T cell receptor beta chains from one sample in a study of control samples from healthy donors and cancer patients. Generated by immunoSEQ multiplex PCR, the TCRdb table keeps only in-frame clones and is missing some. The sample includes 70,000 to 85,000 clones, about 79% of them seen just once. Sample: PBMCs. The receptors were gathered from a man aged 55 to 69 with head and neck cancer. The CDR3 runs from the conserved cysteine through the conserved F or W. The D gene is left open where the match is weak. Some rows mark clone size as missing; the rest say once, few, many or name a class of expanded clone.

length,V,size,D,J,CDR3,DNA
15,TRBV10-3,.,TRBD1,TRBJ2-3,CAISDSNLQGITQYF,TGTGCCATCAGTGACTCCAACCTACAGGGGATTACGCAGTATTTT
14,TRBV6-5,.,.,TRBJ1-5,CASSKRQVGQPQHF,TGTGCCAGCAGCAAGAGGCAGGTTGGACAGCCCCAGCATTTT
15,TRBV7-9,.,.,TRBJ1-4,CASSLAQGDDEKLFF,TGTGCCAGCAGCTTAGCGCAGGGAGACGATGAAAAACTGTTTTTT
15,TRBV28,.,TRBD1,TRBJ1-2,CASSLGSGGNYGYTF,TGTGCCAGCAGTTTAGGGTCAGGGGGCAACTATGGCTACACCTTC
14,TRBV27,few,.,TRBJ1-2,CASSLGRGESGYTF,TGTGCCAGCAGTTTAGGCAGGGGAGAGTCTGGCTACACCTTC
15,TRBV27,.,.,TRBJ2-1,CASSLYGERDNEQFF,TGTGCCAGCAGTTTATACGGGGAACGGGACAATGAGCAGTTCTTC
15,TRBV19,.,.,TRBJ2-7,CASSVSRQPSYEQYF,TGTGCCAGTAGTGTTTCTCGGCAGCCCTCCTACGAGCAGTACTTC
13,TRBV30,once,.,TRBJ1-2,CAWTMKANYGYTF,TGTGCCTGGACCATGAAGGCTAACTATGGCTACACCTTC
12,TRBV5-4,.,.,TRBJ2-1,CASSGYYNEQFF,TGTGCCAGCAGCGGATATTACAATGAGCAGTTCTTC
16,TRBV18,.,TRBD1,TRBJ1-4,CASSPVTGATNEKLFF,TGTGCCAGCTCACCAGTTACAGGGGCAACTAATGAAAAACTGTTTTTT
14,TRBV6-1,once,.,TRBJ1-1,CASSEAHGTPEAFF,TGTGCCAGCAGTGAAGCGCACGGGACCCCTGAAGCTTTCTTT
15,TRBV10-3,.,TRBD1,TRBJ1-2,CAISDPRGGGDSYTF,TGTGCCATCAGTGACCCCAGGGGGGGTGGCGATAGCTACACCTTC
14,TRBV2,.,.,TRBJ2-2,CASSPSIDTGELFF,TGTGCCAGCAGCCCGTCGATCGACACCGGGGAGCTGTTTTTT
14,TRBV19,.,.,TRBJ2-1,CASSIKDTYNEQFF,TGTGCCAGTAGTATTAAGGACACCTACAATGAGCAGTTCTTC
13,TRBV6-5,once,.,TRBJ1-2,CASTLGLHYGYTF,TGTGCCAGCACCTTGGGGCTTCACTATGGCTACACCTTC
12,TRBV5-1,few,.,TRBJ2-3,CARNPLPDTQYF,TGCGCCAGAAACCCCCTCCCAGATACGCAGTATTTT
15,TRBV11-2,few,.,TRBJ1-1,CASSLRQRTNTEAFF,TGTGCCAGCAGCTTAAGGCAGCGGACGAACACTGAAGCTTTCTTT
15,TRBV9,few,.,TRBJ2-3,CASSPRGGSTDTQYF,TGTGCCAGCAGCCCCAGGGGGGGGTCCACAGATACGCAGTATTTT
14,TRBV18,.,.,TRBJ2-5,CASSPIPGRETQYF,TGTGCCAGCTCACCAATTCCGGGGAGGGAGACCCAGTACTTC
14,TRBV25-1,.,TRBD1,TRBJ2-7,CASRGGTGRSEQYF,TGTGCCAGCAGGGGAGGGACAGGGAGATCCGAGCAGTACTTC
15,TRBV27,.,TRBD1,TRBJ2-2,CASSSGQGMTGELFF,TGTGCCAGCAGTTCGGGACAGGGGATGACCGGGGAGCTGTTTTTT
13,TRBV5-1,.,.,TRBJ1-5,CASSLLGDQPQHF,TGCGCCAGCAGCTTGCTCGGGGATCAGCCCCAGCATTTT
16,TRBV19,.,TRBD2,TRBJ2-3,CASSIWLAGTTDTQYF,TGTGCCAGTAGTATTTGGCTAGCGGGAACCACAGATACGCAGTATTTT
13,TRBV19,.,.,TRBJ2-2,CASSPPGTGELFF,TGTGCCAGTAGCCCCCCAGGGACCGGGGAGCTGTTTTTT